Each of the 15 T cell receptor beta chains below was sequenced from the same sample in a study of shared clonotypes between healthy human individuals. Sequenced by immunoSEQ multiplex PCR; TCRdb stores in-frame clones only, minus some. The data show approximately 320,000 clones, over 65% seen once. Input material: memory CD4+ T cells sorted from blood. Stated subset: CD45RA-negative fraction. These receptors were collected from a man between 25 and 39 years old in good health.

The rearrangement links TRBV9 to TRBJ2-1, with unresolved D. This CDR3 contains 13 residues. V gave up 0 bases and J gave up 5 bases, with 6 bases separating them. Germline V gives CDR1 SGDLS, CDR2 YYNGEE. The CDR3 region has the DNA TGTGCCAGCAGCGTAGATGGCCACAATGAGCAGTTCTTC. It is translated as CASSVDGHNEQFF.

V gene TRBV6-5 combines with J gene TRBJ2-7; possibly TRBD2 for D (5 bases). V was trimmed by 4 bases and J by 3 bases, leaving 7 bases between them. The CDR3 has 12 residues. The germline gives CDR1 MNHEY, CDR2 SVGAGI. The CDR3 reads CASSSTSYEQYF. In nucleotides, the CDR3 is TGTGCCAGCAGTTCTACTAGCTACGAGCAGTACTTC.

This clone was seen a few times. This chain uses TRBV19 with TRBJ1-2; 8 nucleotides agree with TRBD1. The junction had 7 bases not matched to a gene; V was cut back by 9 bases and J by 4 bases. This CDR3 region has 13 residues. CDR1 and CDR2 (germline): LNHDA, SQIVND (reference sequence). The CDR3 loop reads CASSRQGSYGYTF. CDR3 DNA: TGTGCCAGCTCTAGACAGGGGAGCTATGGCTACACCTTC.

CDR3 sequence: CASSERLASEQFF. Here the CDR3 DNA reads TGCGCCAGCAGTGAGAGGCTAGCGAGTGAGCAGTTCTTC. The V gene is TRBV10-1, the J gene TRBJ2-1, with a tentative D call TRBD2 (6 bases). The length of the CDR3 is 13 residues. Per the germline V gene, CDR1 is WNHNN and CDR2 is SYGVQD (reference sequence). Trimming took 2 bases from V and 9 from J, leaving 11 bases between them.

The rearrangement links TRBV5-6 to TRBJ2-7; a possible D gene is TRBD2 (6 bases). The CDR3 runs to 14 residues. Between the trimmed V and J ends, which lost 3 bases and 4 bases, there was a span of 14 bases. Germline CDR1 and CDR2: SGHDT and YYEEEE. Here the CDR3 DNA reads TGTGCCAGCAGCTCTGGGACTGGGGAATACGAGCAGTACTTC. It yields the protein CASSSGTGEYEQYF.

This clone has at least ten counts. The rearrangement joins TRBV19 to TRBJ1-2; the match to TRBD1 covers 8 bases. Losses at the gene ends were 5 bases for V and 11 bases for J; bases not matched to a gene: 4. This CDR3 is built from 11 residues. CDR1 LNHDA and CDR2 SQIVND come from the germline V gene (reference sequence). The CDR3 loop reads CASSEQGVYTF. The DNA for the CDR3 is TGTGCCAGTAGTGAACAGGGGGTATACACCTTC. The whole variable domain, remainder taken from reference TRBV19 and TRBJ1-2, is DGGITQSPKYLFRKEGQNVTLSCEQNLNHDAMYWYRQDPGQGLRLIYYSQIVNDFQKGDIAEGYSVSREKKESFPLTVTSAQKNPTAFYLCASSEQGVYTFGSGTRLTVV.

The chain couples TRBV5-6 to TRBJ2-2, with D possibly being TRBD1 or TRBD2 (5 bases each). Deletions cut 8 bases from V and 5 bases from J, with 19 bases between. The germline gives CDR1 SGHDT, CDR2 YYEEEE. The length of the CDR3 is 15 residues. The CDR3, as DNA: TGTGCCAGGTCCCCAGGGACCCTGCGGACCGGGGAGCTGTTTTTT. It specifies CARSPGTLRTGELFF.

The J gene is TRBJ2-7, the V gene TRBV15; tentative D call: TRBD2 (6 bases). The V gene lost 5 bases and the J gene lost 2 bases, with 16 bases spanning the gap. The germline V gene encodes CDR1 LNHNV and CDR2 YYDKDF (reference sequence). This CDR3 is 15 amino acids long. The CDR3 sequence: CATSRGGLNAYEQYF. The CDR3 DNA is TGTGCCACCAGCCGAGGAGGGCTGAATGCCTACGAGCAGTACTTC.

In this sample, this clone turned up once. The chain joins TRBV7-6 to TRBJ1-1, with TRBD1 matching over 7 bases. The trim removed 2 bases at V and 7 bases at J, leaving 10 bases unmatched. The germline gives CDR1 SGHVS, CDR2 FNYEAQ. The CDR3 is 15 amino acids. The CDR3 nucleotides read TGTGCCAGCAGCTTAACGGGACAGACGATACATGAAGCTTTCTTT. As protein: CASSLTGQTIHEAFF. Full variable domain (outside the CDR3, taken from reference TRBV7-6 and TRBJ1-1): GAGVSQSPRYKVTKRGQDVALRCDPISGHVSLYWYRQALGQGPEFLTYFNYEAQQDKSGLPNDRFSAERPEGSISTLTIQRTEQRDSAMYRCASSLTGQTIHEAFFGQGTRLTVV.

The CDR3 loop reads CASSLLGESNTEAFF. CDR3 DNA sequence: TGCGCCAGCAGCTTGCTCGGCGAGTCGAACACTGAAGCTTTCTTT. The rearrangement joins TRBV5-1 to TRBJ1-1; no firm D call. The CDR3 totals 15 residues. In germline, CDR1 is SGHRS, CDR2 YFSETQ. V lost 1 base to trimming and J lost 1 base, with 11 bases between them.

This clone was observed a handful of times. The chain combines TRBV10-2 with TRBJ2-2; D uncertain. This CDR3 is built from 14 residues. In germline, CDR1 is WSHSY, CDR2 SAAADI. Between the trimmed V and J ends, which lost 5 bases and 5 bases, there was a span of 12 bases. The CDR3 sequence: CASSPRPGTGELFF. CDR3 DNA: TGCGCCAGCAGTCCCCGACCTGGAACCGGGGAGCTGTTTTTT.

The J gene is TRBJ2-2, the V gene TRBV7-6, with D uncertain. The germline CDR1 and CDR2 sequences are SGHVS and FNYEAQ. This CDR3 has 15 residues. The ends were cut back, 1 base at V and 6 bases at J, with 12 bases in the middle. The CDR3 DNA sequence: TGTGCCAGCAGCTTAGTGGGCTCGAGATCCGGGGAGCTGTTTTTT. It encodes CASSLVGSRSGELFF.

The chain carries TRBV5-4 and TRBJ2-1; perhaps TRBD2 as D (5 bases). Trimming left V 4 bases short and J 3 bases short, with 11 bases between. The CDR3 spans 14 residues. CDR1 SGHNT and CDR2 YYREEE come from the germline V gene (reference sequence). The CDR3 is CASSTGLDYNEQFF. The CDR3 DNA reads TGTGCCAGCAGCACCGGACTGGACTACAATGAGCAGTTCTTC.

On this clone itself: Other DNA sequences in the same sample also yield this CDR3. DNA for the CDR3: TGCGCCAGCAGCCCCGGCGGAGGGAGGGAGACCCAGTACTTC. Its translation is CASSPGGGRETQYF. The chain has TRBV5-1 and TRBJ2-5; tentatively, D is TRBD2 (6 bases). The CDR3 is made up of 14 amino acids. V was trimmed by 4 bases and J by 5 bases, leaving 15 bases between them. Germline V CDR1 and CDR2: SGHRS, YFSETQ.

With regard to this clone: Here the CDR3 omits its conserved ending phenylalanine or tryptophan, so a read error is the likely source. This chain joins TRBV6-5 and TRBJ2-7, with D maybe TRBD2 (5 bases). The CDR3 has 13 residues. CDR1 is MNHEY and CDR2 is SVGAGI in the germline V gene. V lost 5 bases, J lost 3 bases, and 11 bases lay in between. As DNA, the CDR3 is TGTGCCAGCAGTCCTCCGGGGATCTACGAGCAGTACCTC. Protein product: CASSPPGIYEQYL.